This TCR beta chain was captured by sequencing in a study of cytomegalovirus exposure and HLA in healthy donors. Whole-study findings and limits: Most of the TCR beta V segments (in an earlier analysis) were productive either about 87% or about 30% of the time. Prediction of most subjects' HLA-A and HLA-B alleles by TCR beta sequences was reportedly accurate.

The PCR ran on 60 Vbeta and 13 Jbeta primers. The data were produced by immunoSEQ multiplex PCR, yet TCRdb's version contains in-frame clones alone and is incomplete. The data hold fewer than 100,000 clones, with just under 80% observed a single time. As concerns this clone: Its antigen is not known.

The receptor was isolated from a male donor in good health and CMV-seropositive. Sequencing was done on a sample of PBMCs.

The CDR3 protein is CASSPTMSLDGYTF. In nucleotides, the CDR3 is TGTGCCAGCAGCCCCACCATGAGTTTGGATGGCTACACCTTC. V and J are TRBV7-9 and TRBJ1-2, with D unclear. This CDR3 is built from 14 residues. CDR1 and CDR2 from the germline V gene are SEHNR and FQNEAQ (reference sequence). Trimming cost V 5 bases and J 6 bases, with 16 bases left between them.